A selection of T cell receptor beta chains follows, all from one sample in a study of T cells in Graves' hyperthyroidism and ophthalmopathy. TCRdb analysed the multiplex PCR reads with MiXCR anew, one entry per CDR3 protein. Of 50,000 to 60,000 distinct CDR3 sequences listed, approximately 50% are singletons. The specimen was blood. Receptors originate from a woman in her twenties or thirties with Graves' ophthalmopathy. CDR3s include the opening cysteine and the closing phenylalanine or tryptophan. The order of the fields is V gene, clone size, J gene, D gene, CDR3 protein, CDR3 DNA. D genes are given only for firm matches. Only part of the rows carry a size: once, few, many, or a class if the clone is expanded.

V gene: TRBV24-1; clone size: many; J gene: TRBJ1-1; D gene: .; CDR3 protein: CATSDFRGTEAFF; CDR3 DNA: TGTGCCACCAGTGATTTTCGGGGGACTGAAGCTTTCTTT
V gene: TRBV20-1; clone size: .; J gene: TRBJ2-3; D gene: .; CDR3 protein: CSARGPFRTDTQYF; CDR3 DNA: TGCAGTGCTAGAGGTCCGTTTCGCACAGATACGCAGTATTTT
V gene: TRBV10-1; clone size: once; J gene: TRBJ2-7; D gene: TRBD2; CDR3 protein: CASRGLAGVPYEQYF; CDR3 DNA: TGCGCCAGCAGGGGACTAGCGGGAGTGCCATACGAGCAGTACTTC
V gene: TRBV4-2; clone size: .; J gene: TRBJ2-3; D gene: TRBD2; CDR3 protein: CASSQVQAGVAYNEQYF; CDR3 DNA: TGTGCCAGCAGCCAAGTCCAAGCGGGAGTGGCCTACAATGAGCAGTATTTT
V gene: TRBV5-1; clone size: many; J gene: TRBJ2-5; D gene: TRBD2; CDR3 protein: CASSPGLAGFETQYF; CDR3 DNA: TGCGCCAGCAGCCCGGGACTAGCGGGGTTCGAGACCCAGTACTTC
V gene: TRBV2; clone size: medium-sized; J gene: TRBJ1-2; D gene: .; CDR3 protein: CASSDVAAYGYTF; CDR3 DNA: TGTGCCAGCAGTGACGTGGCGGCCTATGGCTACACCTTC
V gene: TRBV5-1; clone size: many; J gene: TRBJ2-7; D gene: TRBD1; CDR3 protein: CASSGDRGLLREQYF; CDR3 DNA: TGCGCCAGCAGCGGCGACAGGGGGCTTTTACGGGAGCAGTACTTC
V gene: TRBV20-1; clone size: many; J gene: TRBJ2-2; D gene: TRBD1; CDR3 protein: CSATGGQGQRTGELFF; CDR3 DNA: TGCAGTGCTACTGGGGGACAGGGGCAAAGGACCGGGGAGCTGTTTTTT
V gene: TRBV6-1; clone size: many; J gene: TRBJ2-7; D gene: .; CDR3 protein: CASSASGRIDEQYF; CDR3 DNA: TGTGCCAGCAGTGCCTCGGGAAGGATCGACGAGCAGTACTTC
V gene: TRBV9; clone size: .; J gene: TRBJ2-2; D gene: .; CDR3 protein: CAGSATRDSYTGELFF; CDR3 DNA: TGTGCCGGCAGCGCGACTAGGGACAGCTACACCGGGGAGCTGTTCTTT
V gene: TRBV3-1; clone size: .; J gene: TRBJ2-3; D gene: .; CDR3 protein: CASSPQLAGGMYTQYF; CDR3 DNA: TGTGCCAGCAGCCCGCAACTAGCTGGAGGGATGTATACGCAGTATTTT
V gene: TRBV15; clone size: .; J gene: TRBJ2-3; D gene: TRBD2; CDR3 protein: CATSRFRLATSTDTQYF; CDR3 DNA: TGTGCCACCAGCAGATTTAGACTAGCGACTAGCACAGATACGCAGTATTTT
V gene: TRBV20-1; clone size: many; J gene: TRBJ2-2; D gene: .; CDR3 protein: CSARDRGRGTNTGELFF; CDR3 DNA: TGCAGTGCTAGAGATAGGGGGCGGGGAACGAACACCGGGGAGCTGTTTTTT
V gene: TRBV3-1; clone size: many; J gene: TRBJ2-7; D gene: TRBD2; CDR3 protein: CASSQGSGGYYEQYF; CDR3 DNA: TGTGCCAGCAGCCAAGGGTCGGGAGGCTACTACGAGCAGTACTTC
V gene: TRBV7-7; clone size: .; J gene: TRBJ2-1; D gene: .; CDR3 protein: CARDPILREGGLNEQFF; CDR3 DNA: TGTGCTAGAGATCCGATTTTACGGGAAGGGGGGCTGAATGAGCAGTTCTTC
V gene: TRBV11-1; clone size: many; J gene: TRBJ2-7; D gene: .; CDR3 protein: CASSRDSTQGSYEQYF; CDR3 DNA: TGTGCCAGCAGCCGAGACAGTACCCAGGGATCCTACGAGCAGTACTTC
V gene: TRBV24-1; clone size: .; J gene: TRBJ2-7; D gene: .; CDR3 protein: CATSWGGAGSYEQYF; CDR3 DNA: TGTGCCACCAGTTGGGGGGGCGCGGGCTCCTACGAGCAGTACTTC
V gene: TRBV5-1; clone size: .; J gene: TRBJ2-1; D gene: .; CDR3 protein: CASSVSRSGEQFF; CDR3 DNA: TGCGCCAGCAGCGTTTCCCGGAGTGGTGAGCAGTTCTTC
V gene: TRBV9; clone size: .; J gene: TRBJ2-6; D gene: .; CDR3 protein: CASSVLPKSGANVRIF; CDR3 DNA: TGTGCCAGCAGCGTACTTCCGAAATCTGGGGCCAACGTCCGGATTTTC
V gene: TRBV18; clone size: few; J gene: TRBJ2-7; D gene: TRBD1; CDR3 protein: CASAADRVGEQYF; CDR3 DNA: TGTGCCAGCGCCGCCGACAGGGTTGGTGAGCAGTACTTC
V gene: TRBV7-2; clone size: .; J gene: TRBJ2-5; D gene: .; CDR3 protein: CASSLSYRQETQYF; CDR3 DNA: TGTGCCAGCAGCTTATCCTACCGCCAAGAGACCCAGTACTTC
V gene: TRBV2; clone size: once; J gene: TRBJ2-1; D gene: .; CDR3 protein: CASTQGGGSYNEQFF; CDR3 DNA: TGTGCCAGCACCCAGGGGGGGGGCTCCTACAATGAGCAGTTCTTC
V gene: TRBV25-1; clone size: .; J gene: TRBJ1-2; D gene: .; CDR3 protein: CASSDSGQYGYTF; CDR3 DNA: TGTGCCAGCAGTGATAGTGGACAGTACGGCTACACCTTC
V gene: TRBV5-4; clone size: .; J gene: TRBJ2-5; D gene: TRBD2; CDR3 protein: CASSGGLAGMTQYF; CDR3 DNA: TGTGCCAGCAGCGGAGGACTAGCGGGGATGACCCAGTACTTC
V gene: TRBV9; clone size: .; J gene: TRBJ1-3; D gene: .; CDR3 protein: CASTPRGDKNTIYF; CDR3 DNA: TGTGCCAGCACCCCGAGGGGGGACAAGAACACCATATATTTT
V gene: TRBV12-3/TRBV12-4; clone size: many; J gene: TRBJ2-7; D gene: TRBD1; CDR3 protein: CASSSGQVVYEQYF; CDR3 DNA: TGTGCCAGCAGCTCTGGACAGGTAGTTTACGAGCAGTACTTC
V gene: TRBV20-1; clone size: many; J gene: TRBJ2-7; D gene: TRBD2; CDR3 protein: CSAGGLAGGRYEQYF; CDR3 DNA: TGCAGTGCTGGCGGTCTAGCGGGAGGGAGATACGAGCAGTACTTC
V gene: TRBV6-6; clone size: many; J gene: TRBJ2-1; D gene: TRBD2; CDR3 protein: CASSPPGTSGRSEQFF; CDR3 DNA: TGTGCCAGCAGTCCCCCCGGGACTAGCGGGAGAAGCGAGCAGTTCTTC
V gene: TRBV4-1; clone size: many; J gene: TRBJ2-7; D gene: .; CDR3 protein: CASSQTFVDGRREQYF; CDR3 DNA: TGCGCCAGCAGCCAAACGTTCGTGGACGGAAGGCGCGAGCAGTACTTC
V gene: TRBV5-6; clone size: many; J gene: TRBJ2-5; D gene: TRBD2; CDR3 protein: CASSPGLAEETQYF; CDR3 DNA: TGTGCCAGCAGCCCGGGACTAGCGGAAGAGACCCAGTACTTC
V gene: TRBV4-1; clone size: many; J gene: TRBJ2-1; D gene: .; CDR3 protein: CASSQDTGPLGQFF; CDR3 DNA: TGCGCCAGCAGCCAAGATACAGGTCCACTAGGGCAGTTCTTC